The 26 T cell receptor beta chains listed next were all sequenced from one sample in a study of T and B cells in COVID-19 patients. TRB rearrangements were amplified by multiplex PCR with BIOMED2 TRB-A/B primers. TCRdb re-called the multiplex PCR reads through MiXCR, storing one row per CDR3 protein. The sample contains about 22,000 distinct CDR3 sequences, 25% to 30% of which appear only once. From blood, roughly 220-550 ng of genomic DNA served as TRB template. What was sequenced was blood. The receptor set was obtained from a human donor who had recovered from COVID-19.

Points on this clonotype: This may arise from a read error, as a much more abundant clone is one base away. This chain connects TRBV6-1 to TRBJ2-1, with D possibly being TRBD2 (6 bases). CDR3 length equals 14 residues. CDR1 is MNHNS, CDR2 SASEGT, per germline. In DNA, the CDR3 is TGTGCCAGCAGGGAGGGAAAGGCCTACAATAAGCAGTTCTTC. As protein: CASREGKAYNKQFF.

The chain links TRBV6-5 to TRBJ1-2, with D tentatively TRBD1 (5 bases). Germline V lookup: CDR1 MNHEY, CDR2 SVGAGI. V was shortened by 6 bases and J by 2 bases, with 10 bases between the two germline ends. The CDR3 has 13 residues. CDR3 residues: CASSTGRNYGYTF. CDR3 coding DNA: TGTGCCAGCAGCACGGGACGGAACTATGGCTACACCTTC.

A word on this clonotype: Mismatch with germline at one junction end may stem from a read error. The chain employs TRBV5-1 and TRBJ2-1; TRBD1 agrees at 10 bases. Germline CDR1 SGHRS, CDR2 YFSETQ. The CDR3 covers 15 residues. This CDR3 is CASSPPGQGRLAQFF. CDR3 in DNA: TGTGCCAGCAGTCCCCCGGGACAGGGGCGCTTGGCCCAGTTCTTC.

This rearrangement joins TRBV24-1 to TRBJ1-4; a weak D match, TRBD1 (6 bases). V shed 10 bases and J shed 3 bases, with 14 bases lying between them. CDR3 length equals 14 residues. Germline loops: CDR1 KGHDR, CDR2 SFDVKD. Written as DNA, the CDR3 is TGTGCCACGAGTAGGCACAGGGCTAATGAAAAACTGTTTTTT. The encoded protein is CATSRHRANEKLFF.

Turning to this clonotype: A much larger clone lies one base from this, so it may be a read error. V is TRBV19 and J is TRBJ2-3; 8 nucleotides match TRBD2. The ends lost 4 bases at V and 3 bases at J; junction bases unmatched: 6. Germline CDR1 is LNHDA and CDR2 is SQIVND (reference sequence). The CDR3 has 15 amino acids. Here the CDR3 DNA reads TGTGCCAGTAGTAGGGGACTAGGGTATACAGATACGCAGTATTTT. It yields the protein CASSRGLGYTDTQYF.

By share of the sample, this clonotype is medium-sized. The V gene is TRBV19, the J gene TRBJ2-7; D is perhaps TRBD1 (5 bases). The CDR3 sequence is 14 residues long. V shed 5 bases and J shed 2 bases, with 13 bases lying between them. Germline values: CDR1 LNHDA, CDR2 SQIVND (reference sequence). CDR3 region: CASSWQGSTYEQYF. The CDR3 DNA sequence: TGTGCCAGTAGTTGGCAGGGTAGCACCTACGAGCAGTACTTC.

This clonotype showed up just once. The chain links TRBV7-2 to TRBJ2-7, with a weak D call TRBD1 (6 bases). Germline CDR1 is SGHTA and CDR2 is FQGNSA. This CDR3 comprises 13 residues. Between the trimmed V and J ends, which lost 3 bases and 1 base, there was a span of 7 bases. DNA of the CDR3: TGTGCCAGCAGCTTTGACAGGTCCTACGAGCAGTACTTC. Encoded protein: CASSFDRSYEQYF.

This clonotype counts as medium-sized. The chain employs TRBV6-5 and TRBJ2-5; 8 bases are shared with TRBD1. Trimming cost V 6 bases and J 5 bases; bases outside gene matches: 8. The CDR3 runs 14 residues. CDR1 MNHEY and CDR2 SVGAGI come from the germline V gene. In DNA, the CDR3 is TGTGCCAGCAGGCAGGACAGGGATCTGGAGACCCAGTACTTC. It is translated as CASRQDRDLETQYF.

The chain links TRBV12-3 or TRBV12-4 to TRBJ1-1, with a possible D match to TRBD1 (5 bases). This CDR3 is 14 amino acids long. V was shortened by 6 bases and J by 5 bases, with 16 bases between the two germline ends. CDR3 bases: TGTGCCAGCAGCGGGGCGGGGGGAGGGACTGAAGCTTTCTTT. It is translated as CASSGAGGGTEAFF.

This clonotype was counted only a few times. The chain recombines TRBV5-1 with TRBJ1-1; D is unclear. From germline, CDR1 is SGHRS and CDR2 YFSETQ. V was cut by 5 bases and J by 0 bases, with 8 bases left in between. The CDR3 spans 13 residues. The CDR3 spells CASSMWLNTEAFF. DNA of the CDR3: TGCGCCAGCAGTATGTGGCTGAACACTGAAGCTTTCTTT.

The chain uses TRBV27 and TRBJ1-5; 8 positions agree with TRBD1. CDR1 is MNHEY, CDR2 SMNVEV, per germline (reference sequence). The CDR3 runs 16 residues. J was trimmed by 0 bases and V by 5 bases; bases with no gene match: 6. Here the CDR3 DNA reads TGTGCCAGCAGTCCGAGGACAGGGACTAGCAATCAGCCCCAGCATTTT. It translates to CASSPRTGTSNQPQHF.

The chain couples TRBV30 to TRBJ2-2; D tentatively fits TRBD1 or TRBD2 (6 bases each). Germline V gene sequence: CDR1 GTSNPN, CDR2 SVGIG (reference sequence). The CDR3 is 15 amino acids. V lost 3 bases and J lost 0, with 11 bases in between. Here the CDR3 DNA reads TGTGCCTGGAGGGGGGGCAGCACGAACACCGGGGAGCTGTTTTTT. This encodes CAWRGGSTNTGELFF.

This clonotype was counted between two and nine times. The V and J genes are TRBV12-3 or TRBV12-4 and TRBJ2-3; TRBD2 matches at 10 bases. The CDR3 runs 18 residues. The junction had 6 bases not matched to a gene; V was cut back by 0 bases and J by 0 bases. In DNA, the CDR3 is TGTGCCAGCAGTTTAGCTGGACTAGCGGAAACTAGCACAGATACGCAGTATTTT. Translated: CASSLAGLAETSTDTQYF.

This clonotype is medium-sized by share. The CDR3: CASSIRQGTNTGELFF. CDR3 nucleotide sequence: TGTGCCAGTAGTATTAGACAGGGGACGAACACCGGGGAGCTGTTTTTT. The rearrangement uses TRBV19 and TRBJ2-2; 8 bases are a match to TRBD1. J lost 0 bases, V lost 3 bases, and 3 bases had no gene match. Per germline, CDR1 LNHDA and CDR2 SQIVND (reference sequence). The CDR3 sequence is 16 residues long.

The rearrangement joins TRBV5-4 to TRBJ2-5, with TRBD1 as a possible D gene (6 bases). The CDR3 runs to 14 residues. Per germline, CDR1 SGHNT and CDR2 YYREEE (reference sequence). V was cut by 5 bases and J by 3 bases, with 14 bases left in between. The CDR3 nucleotides read TGTGCCAGCAGTCTAACCGGGACAAAAGAGACCCAGTACTTC. Its protein product is CASSLTGTKETQYF. Combining the CDR3 with reference TRBV5-4 and TRBJ2-5 gives the whole variable domain ETGVTQSPTHLIKTRGQQVTLRCSSQSGHNTVSWYQQALGQGPQFIFQYYREEENGRGNFPPRFSGLQFPNYSSELNVNALELDDSALYLCASSLTGTKETQYFGPGTRLLVL.

This clonotype was observed a handful of times. The rearrangement links TRBV13 to TRBJ2-3; D gene ambiguous. CDR1 is PRHDT, CDR2 FYEKMQ, per germline (reference sequence). The CDR3 runs 11 residues. Trimming shortened V by 5 bases and J by 3 bases, and 3 bases separated the two germline ends. The chain's CDR3 is CASSITDTQYF. The CDR3 DNA follows: TGTGCCAGCAGCATTACAGATACGCAGTATTTT.

The gene calls are TRBV29-1 and TRBJ2-3; TRBD2 matches at 11 bases. The germline CDR1 and CDR2 sequences are SQVTM and ANQGSEA. The CDR3 is 14 amino acids. The CDR3 protein is CSATTSGDTDTQYF. CDR3 DNA sequence: TGCAGTGCCACGACTAGCGGGGACACAGATACGCAGTATTTT.

In DNA form, the CDR3 reads TGTGCCAGTAGTCCCGGCCCGGGACTGGGGGGGAACACTGAAGCTTTCTTT. Translated: CASSPGPGLGGNTEAFF. J is TRBJ1-1 and V is TRBV19, with a tentative D call TRBD1 (5 bases). V was pared by 5 bases and J by 1 base, with 20 bases between. The germline V gene encodes CDR1 LNHDA and CDR2 SQIVND (reference sequence). The CDR3 totals 17 residues.

This clonotype has just a few counts. The chain has TRBV5-5 and TRBJ2-1; the D gene is possibly TRBD2 (5 bases). Germline CDR1 SGHKS, CDR2 YYEKEE (reference sequence). The CDR3 runs 17 residues. V lost 0 bases to trimming and J lost 4 bases, with 17 bases between them. CDR3 DNA sequence: TGTGCCAGCAGCTTGGGGATGATCCTCGGAGGATACAATGAGCAGTTCTTC. Its translation is CASSLGMILGGYNEQFF. Full variable domain (remainder filled in from reference TRBV5-5 and TRBJ2-1): DAGVTQSPTHLIKTRGQQVTLRCSPISGHKSVSWYQQVLGQGPQFIFQYYEKEERGRGNFPDRFSARQFPNYSSELNVNALLLGDSALYLCASSLGMILGGYNEQFFGPGTRLTVL.

This clonotype ranks as medium-sized. The rearrangement links TRBV19 to TRBJ2-2; maybe TRBD1 (5 bases). Trimming shortened V by 9 bases and J by 5 bases, and 13 bases separated the two germline ends. The CDR3 loop spans 13 amino acids. CDR1 is LNHDA, CDR2 SQIVND, per germline (reference sequence). DNA for the CDR3: TGTGCCAGGAAGACCAGGGTTACCGGGGAGCTGTTTTTT. This codes for CARKTRVTGELFF.

The rearrangement joins TRBV20-1 to TRBJ2-6; 9 bases map to TRBD1. Germline CDR1 reads DFQATT; CDR2 reads SNEGSKA (reference sequence). V trimming: 5 bases; J trimming: 1 base; junction bases outside the gene matches: 3. This CDR3 region has 15 residues. CDR3 residues: CSAGDRASGANVLTF. DNA of the CDR3: TGCAGTGCTGGGGACAGGGCATCTGGGGCCAACGTCCTGACTTTC.

The sample holds many counts of this clonotype. The J gene is TRBJ1-6, the V gene TRBV30; no firm D call. V was shortened by 0 bases and J by 10 bases, with 4 bases between the two germline ends. The length of the CDR3 is 11 residues. Germline CDR1 is GTSNPN and CDR2 is SVGIG (reference sequence). The CDR3 DNA sequence: TGTGCCTGGAGTGTACAGTCACCCCTCCACTTT. Its protein is CAWSVQSPLHF. The full variable domain, completed using reference TRBV30 and TRBJ1-6, is SQTIHQWPATLVQPVGSPLSLECTVEGTSNPNLYWYRQAAGRGLQLLFYSVGIGQISSEVPQNLSASRPQDRQFILSSKKLLLSDSGFYLCAWSVQSPLHFGNGTRLTVT.

This clonotype was recorded a few times. The chain couples TRBV19 to TRBJ1-6, with D possibly being TRBD1 (5 bases). The V end was cut by 10 bases, the J end by 8 bases, with 15 bases between. CDR3 length: 13 residues. CDR1 and CDR2 (germline): LNHDA, SQIVND (reference sequence). CDR3 in amino acids: CATTRGEDSPLHF. In DNA form, the CDR3 reads TGTGCCACCACTCGGGGGGAGGATTCACCCCTCCACTTT.

This clonotype is judged medium-sized. This chain joins TRBV29-1 and TRBJ1-1; possible D gene TRBD1, 5 bases. The V gene's germline CDR1 is SQVTM and CDR2 ANQGSEA. The CDR3 length is 11 residues. V was clipped by 7 bases and J by 1 base, with 7 bases between them. For the CDR3, the DNA is TGCAGCGCAGACAGGAACACTGAAGCTTTCTTT. Its translation: CSADRNTEAFF.

This clonotype showed up just a few times. The rearrangement uses TRBV6-5 and TRBJ2-5; D uncertain. The CDR3 is 14 residues long. V lost 5 bases and J lost 3, with 13 bases in between. The germline V gene has CDR1 MNHEY and CDR2 SVGAGI. As DNA, the CDR3 is TGTGCCAGCAGTGAAGTGGGAAACAAAGAGACCCAGTACTTC. Protein: CASSEVGNKETQYF.

This clonotype was seen more than once but under ten times. V is TRBV6-5 and J is TRBJ1-2; D not certain. The length of the CDR3 is 12 residues. Germline loops: CDR1 MNHEY, CDR2 SVGAGI. The V and J ends lost 6 bases and 6 bases respectively, with 11 bases between them. The CDR3 sequence is CASSPRTDGYTF. The CDR3, as DNA: TGTGCCAGCAGCCCCCGGACGGATGGCTACACCTTC.